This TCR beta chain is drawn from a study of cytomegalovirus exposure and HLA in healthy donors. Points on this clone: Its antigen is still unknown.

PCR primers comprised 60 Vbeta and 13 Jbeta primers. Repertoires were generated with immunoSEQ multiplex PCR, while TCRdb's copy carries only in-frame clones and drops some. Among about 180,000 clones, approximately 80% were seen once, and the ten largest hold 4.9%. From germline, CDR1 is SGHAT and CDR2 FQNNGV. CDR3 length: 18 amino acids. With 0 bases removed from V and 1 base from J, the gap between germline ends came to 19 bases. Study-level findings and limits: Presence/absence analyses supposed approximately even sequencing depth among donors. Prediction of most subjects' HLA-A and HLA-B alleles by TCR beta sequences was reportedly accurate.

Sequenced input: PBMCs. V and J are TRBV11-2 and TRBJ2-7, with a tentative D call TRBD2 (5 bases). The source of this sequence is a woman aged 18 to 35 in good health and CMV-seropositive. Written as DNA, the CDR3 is TGTGCCAGCAGCTTAGAGTCCGGGGAGCAGGATTTTTCCTACGAGCAGTACTTC. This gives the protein CASSLESGEQDFSYEQYF.